This T cell receptor beta chain is from a study of OX40 agonist ivuxolimab in advanced cancers. Overall study context: Patients got intravenous ivuxolimab at 0.01 to 10 mg/kg every 2 weeks. A mean age of approximately 64 years, range roughly 20 to 80, was recorded, and 80% to 90% were male.

Method: immunoSEQ multiplex PCR; TCRdb's copy keeps in-frame clones and lacks some. Of 50,000 or so clones listed, roughly 92% were seen once; the top ten hold about 12%. V lost 6 bases and J lost 4; bases outside the gene matches: 7. Looked up from germline, CDR1 is MNHEY and CDR2 is SMNVEV (reference sequence). This CDR3 is built from 16 residues. Sequenced here: CD4+ or CD8+ T cells sorted from blood, sampled in a trial of the OX40 agonist ivuxolimab. This TCR was sampled from an adult with an advanced solid tumor such as melanoma, head and neck, liver or kidney cancer. This rearrangement joins TRBV27 to TRBJ2-6, with TRBD1 identical over 9 bases. The CDR3 DNA is TGTGCCAGCAGCCCCGGACAGGGGTTCGGGGCCAACGTCCTGACTTTC. It yields the protein CASSPGQGFGANVLTF. The complete variable domain, with remaining parts taken from reference TRBV27 and TRBJ2-6, reads EAQVTQNPRYLITVTGKKLTVTCSQNMNHEYMSWYRQDPGLGLRQIYYSMNVEVTDKGDVPEGYKVSRKEKRNFPLILESPSPNQTSLYFCASSPGQGFGANVLTFGAGSRLTVL.